The rows below give T cell receptor beta chains drawn from one sample of a study of response to subunit inactivated influenza vaccine. TCRdb used MiXCR to reprocess the RT-PCR reads, holding one entry per CDR3 protein. The profile shows approximately 530,000 distinct CDR3 sequences, 6% to 9% of them singletons. Sequenced here: PBMCs from blood, sampled less than 30 months after vaccination. The receptors originated from a man aged 50-75 years who received an inactivated influenza vaccine. Each CDR3 is given with its conserved first and last residue. A D gene is named only where the DNA matches it firmly. Clone size is given for some rows only: seen once, a few or many times, or a class if the clone is expanded.

v_call: TRBV5-5
j_call: TRBJ1-1
d_call: TRBD1
clone_size: many
cdr3_aa: CASSRTGTANTEAFF
cdr3_nt: TGTGCCAGCAGCCGTACCGGGACAGCAAACACTGAAGCTTTCTTT

v_call: TRBV10-3
j_call: TRBJ2-3
d_call: -
clone_size: -
cdr3_aa: CAISETGLSTDTQYF
cdr3_nt: TGTGCCATCAGCGAAACGGGACTTAGCACAGATACGCAGTATTTT

v_call: TRBV27
j_call: TRBJ2-2
d_call: TRBD2
clone_size: -
cdr3_aa: CASAPLLAGVGGELFF
cdr3_nt: TGTGCCAGCGCCCCCCTCCTAGCGGGGGTGGGCGGGGAGCTGTTTTTT

v_call: TRBV7-2
j_call: TRBJ2-7
d_call: TRBD2
clone_size: few
cdr3_aa: CASSLSAGGLNEQYF
cdr3_nt: TGTGCCAGCAGCTTATCGGCGGGGGGGTTAAATGAGCAGTACTTC

v_call: TRBV27
j_call: TRBJ2-7
d_call: -
clone_size: few
cdr3_aa: CASSLSRDPAYEQYF
cdr3_nt: TGTGCCAGCAGTTTATCCAGGGACCCTGCCTACGAGCAGTACTTC

v_call: TRBV4-3
j_call: TRBJ2-1
d_call: TRBD1
clone_size: -
cdr3_aa: CASGRQGDRDNEQFF
cdr3_nt: TGCGCCAGCGGTCGGCAGGGGGACAGAGACAATGAGCAGTTCTTC

v_call: TRBV5-1
j_call: TRBJ2-7
d_call: TRBD1
clone_size: many
cdr3_aa: CASSFGQGSYEQYF
cdr3_nt: TGCGCCAGCAGCTTTGGACAGGGTTCCTACGAGCAGTACTTC

v_call: TRBV29-1
j_call: TRBJ2-1
d_call: TRBD2
clone_size: few
cdr3_aa: CSVKGLVYNEQFF
cdr3_nt: TGCAGCGTCAAAGGACTAGTATACAATGAGCAGTTCTTC

v_call: TRBV3-1
j_call: TRBJ2-5
d_call: TRBD2
clone_size: many
cdr3_aa: CASSSSLAGGYLYQETQYF
cdr3_nt: TGTGCCAGCAGCTCTTCGCTAGCGGGGGGCTACCTGTACCAAGAGACCCAGTACTTC

v_call: TRBV29-1
j_call: TRBJ1-1
d_call: -
clone_size: few
cdr3_aa: CSVYRGENTEAFF
cdr3_nt: TGCAGCGTTTATCGTGGGGAGAACACTGAAGCTTTCTTT

v_call: TRBV9
j_call: TRBJ2-2
d_call: TRBD2
clone_size: few
cdr3_aa: CASSVTSGGAVAGELFF
cdr3_nt: TGTGCCAGCAGCGTGACTAGCGGGGGGGCAGTGGCCGGGGAGCTGTTTTTT

v_call: TRBV7-8
j_call: TRBJ2-1
d_call: -
clone_size: few
cdr3_aa: CASSSGILAGLNEQFF
cdr3_nt: TGTGCCAGCAGCTCGGGAATACTGGCGGGGTTGAATGAGCAGTTCTTC

v_call: TRBV2
j_call: TRBJ1-2
d_call: TRBD1
clone_size: -
cdr3_aa: CAALPGQDNYGYTF
cdr3_nt: TGTGCCGCCCTCCCGGGACAGGATAACTATGGCTACACCTTC

v_call: TRBV20-1
j_call: TRBJ1-6
d_call: -
clone_size: many
cdr3_aa: CSARDWDRRSPLHF
cdr3_nt: TGCAGTGCTAGAGATTGGGACCGTCGTTCACCCCTCCACTTT